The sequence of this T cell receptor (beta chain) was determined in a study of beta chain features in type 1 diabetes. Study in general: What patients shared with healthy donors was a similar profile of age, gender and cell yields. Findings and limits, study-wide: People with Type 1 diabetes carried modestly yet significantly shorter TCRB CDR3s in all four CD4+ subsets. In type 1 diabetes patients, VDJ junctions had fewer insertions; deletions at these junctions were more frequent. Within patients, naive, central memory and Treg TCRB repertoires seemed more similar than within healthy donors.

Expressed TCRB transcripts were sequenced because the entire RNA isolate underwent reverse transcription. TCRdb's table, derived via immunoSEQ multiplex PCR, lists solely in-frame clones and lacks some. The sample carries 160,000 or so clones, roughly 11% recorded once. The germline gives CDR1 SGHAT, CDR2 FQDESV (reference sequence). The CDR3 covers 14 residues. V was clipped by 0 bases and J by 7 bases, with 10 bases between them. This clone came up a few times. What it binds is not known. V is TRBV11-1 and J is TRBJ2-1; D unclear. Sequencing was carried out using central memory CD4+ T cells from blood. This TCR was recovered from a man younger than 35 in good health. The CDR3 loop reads CASSLAEPKNEQFF. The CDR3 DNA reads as TGTGCCAGCAGCTTAGCGGAGCCGAAGAATGAGCAGTTCTTC.